This TCR beta chain was observed in a study of blood T cell repertoires in COVID-19. The protocol was immunoSEQ multiplex PCR, while the TCRdb copy is restricted to in-frame clones and leaves out a portion. This sample yields around 300,000 clones, of which about nine tenths are seen a single time; approximately 3% belongs to the top ten. CDR3 length: 15 residues. J gave up 5 bases and V 7 bases, and 9 bases lay outside the gene matches. Germline assignment: CDR1 LNHDA and CDR2 SQIVND (reference sequence). Sequenced input: PBMCs or T cells enriched from blood (not recorded which). This chain uses TRBV19 with TRBJ2-1, with TRBD1 matching 9 bases. This receptor was taken from a woman aged 45-65 years who had recovered from COVID-19. As DNA, the CDR3 is TGTGCCAGTACCTCCGACAGGGGGACCAACAATGAGCAGTTCTTC. This codes for CASTSDRGTNNEQFF. Full variable domain (remainder filled in from reference TRBV19 and TRBJ2-1): DGGITQSPKYLFRKEGQNVTLSCEQNLNHDAMYWYRQDPGQGLRLIYYSQIVNDFQKGDIAEGYSVSREKKESFPLTVTSAQKNPTAFYLCASTSDRGTNNEQFFGPGTRLTVL.